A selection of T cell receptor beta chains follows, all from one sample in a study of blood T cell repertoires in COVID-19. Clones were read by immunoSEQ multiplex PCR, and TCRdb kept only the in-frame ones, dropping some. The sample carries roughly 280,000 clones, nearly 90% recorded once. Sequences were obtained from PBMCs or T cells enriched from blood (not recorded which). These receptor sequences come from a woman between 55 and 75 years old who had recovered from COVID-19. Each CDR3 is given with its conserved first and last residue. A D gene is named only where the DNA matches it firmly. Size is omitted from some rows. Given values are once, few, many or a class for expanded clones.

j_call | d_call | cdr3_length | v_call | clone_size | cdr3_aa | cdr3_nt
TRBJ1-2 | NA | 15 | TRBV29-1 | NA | CSVELALKHRYGYTF | TGCAGCGTTGAACTCGCCCTCAAACACCGCTATGGCTACACCTTC
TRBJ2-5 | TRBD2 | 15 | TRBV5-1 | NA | CASSLGTSGRETQYF | TGCGCCAGCAGCTTGGGGACTAGCGGGAGAGAGACCCAGTACTTC
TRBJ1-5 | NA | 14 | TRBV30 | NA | CAWSVGAGDQPQHF | TGTGCCTGGAGTGTAGGGGCGGGGGATCAGCCCCAGCATTTT
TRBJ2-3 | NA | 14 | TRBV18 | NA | CASSLGVPTDTQYF | TGTGCCAGCTCTCTAGGGGTTCCAACAGATACGCAGTATTTT
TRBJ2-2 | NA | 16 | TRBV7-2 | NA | CASSKAAGSNTGELFF | TGTGCCAGCAGCAAGGCGGCAGGGTCGAACACCGGGGAGCTGTTTTTT
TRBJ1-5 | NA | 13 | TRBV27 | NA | CASSDKDWQPQHF | TGTGCCAGCAGTGATAAAGACTGGCAGCCCCAGCATTTT
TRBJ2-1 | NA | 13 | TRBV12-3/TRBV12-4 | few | CASSTWMGAEQFF | TGTGCCAGCAGTACCTGGATGGGGGCTGAGCAGTTCTTC
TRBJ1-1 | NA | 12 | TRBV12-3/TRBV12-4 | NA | CASSFGFGEAFF | TGTGCCAGCAGTTTTGGATTCGGGGAAGCTTTCTTT
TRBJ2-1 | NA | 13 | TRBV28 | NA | CASAPGAYNEQFF | TGTGCCAGCGCCCCGGGTGCCTACAATGAGCAGTTCTTC
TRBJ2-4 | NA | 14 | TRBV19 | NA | CASSIKKGGNIQYF | TGTGCCAGTAGTATTAAGAAGGGAGGTAACATTCAGTACTTC
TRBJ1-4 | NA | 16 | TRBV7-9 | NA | CASSLGVAGLNEKLFF | TGTGCCAGCAGCTTAGGTGTGGCGGGCCTTAATGAAAAACTGTTTTTT
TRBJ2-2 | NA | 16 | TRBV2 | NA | CASSVWVAVTTGELFF | TGTGCCAGCAGTGTTTGGGTAGCGGTGACAACCGGGGAGCTGTTTTTT
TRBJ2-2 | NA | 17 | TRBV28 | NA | CASSSDRVHKNTGELFF | TGTGCCAGCAGTTCCGACCGGGTCCATAAGAACACCGGGGAGCTGTTTTTT
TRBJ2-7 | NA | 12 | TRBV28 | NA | CASSLGGNEQYF | TGTGCCAGCAGCTTGGGGGGAAACGAGCAGTACTTC
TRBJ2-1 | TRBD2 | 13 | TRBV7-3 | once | CASSRGLDNEQFF | TGTGCCAGCAGCCGCGGACTAGACAATGAGCAGTTCTTC
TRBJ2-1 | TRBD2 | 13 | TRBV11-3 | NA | CATGAGGIDEQFF | TGTGCCACCGGAGCGGGAGGGATCGATGAGCAGTTCTTC
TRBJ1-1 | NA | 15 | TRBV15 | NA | CATWEGKTGDTEAFF | TGTGCCACCTGGGAGGGGAAGACAGGAGACACTGAAGCTTTCTTT
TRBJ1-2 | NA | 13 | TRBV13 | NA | CASSITGNYGYTF | TGTGCCAGCAGTATAACAGGGAACTATGGCTACACCTTC
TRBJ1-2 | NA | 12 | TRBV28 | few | CASSRTERGYTF | TGTGCCAGCAGTCGGACAGAGCGGGGCTACACCTTC
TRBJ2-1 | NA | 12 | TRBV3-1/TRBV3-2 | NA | CASSQGAGEQFF | TGTGCCAGCAGCCAAGGTGCGGGTGAGCAGTTCTTC
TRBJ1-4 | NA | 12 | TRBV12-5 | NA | CASGIRNEKLFF | TGTGCTAGTGGTATCCGTAATGAAAAACTGTTTTTT
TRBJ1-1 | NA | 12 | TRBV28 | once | CASSFGGRGAFF | TGTGCCAGCAGTTTCGGTGGCAGAGGGGCTTTCTTT
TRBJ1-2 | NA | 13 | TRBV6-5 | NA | CASSTPQNYGYTF | TGTGCCAGCAGCACGCCTCAGAACTATGGCTACACCTTC